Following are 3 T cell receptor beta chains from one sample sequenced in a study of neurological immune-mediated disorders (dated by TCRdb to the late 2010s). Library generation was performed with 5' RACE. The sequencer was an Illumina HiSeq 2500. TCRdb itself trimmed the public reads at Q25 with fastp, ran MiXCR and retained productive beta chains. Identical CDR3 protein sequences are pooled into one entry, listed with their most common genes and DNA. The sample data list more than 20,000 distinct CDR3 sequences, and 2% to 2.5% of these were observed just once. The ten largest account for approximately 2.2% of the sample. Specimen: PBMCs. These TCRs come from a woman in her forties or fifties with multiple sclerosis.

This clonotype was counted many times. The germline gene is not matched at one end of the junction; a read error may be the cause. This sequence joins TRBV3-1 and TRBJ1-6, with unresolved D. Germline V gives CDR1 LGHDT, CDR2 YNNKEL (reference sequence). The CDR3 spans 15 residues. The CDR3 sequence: CASSQDRQYNSPLNF. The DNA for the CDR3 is TGTGCCAGCAGCCAAGATCGTCAGTATAATTCACCCCTCAACTTT.

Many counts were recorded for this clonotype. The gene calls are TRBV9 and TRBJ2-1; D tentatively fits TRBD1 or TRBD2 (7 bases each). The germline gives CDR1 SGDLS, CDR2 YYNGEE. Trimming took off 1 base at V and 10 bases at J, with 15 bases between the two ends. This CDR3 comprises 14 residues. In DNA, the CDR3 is TGTGCCAGCAGCGTAAGAACAGGGGAGGGGGAGCAGTTCTTC. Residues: CASSVRTGEGEQFF.

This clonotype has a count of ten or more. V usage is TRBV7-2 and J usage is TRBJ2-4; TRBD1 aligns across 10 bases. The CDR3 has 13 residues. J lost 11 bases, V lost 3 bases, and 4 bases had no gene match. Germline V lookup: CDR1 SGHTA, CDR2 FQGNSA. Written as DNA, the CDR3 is TGTGCCAGCAGCTTCCTAGGACAGGGGGTTCAGTACTTC. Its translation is CASSFLGQGVQYF.